These T cell receptor beta chains were read from a single sample in a study of OX40 agonist ivuxolimab in advanced cancers. The table came from immunoSEQ multiplex PCR; TCRdb's copy has only in-frame clones and leaves some out. The top ten clones hold less than 75% of a sample with approximately 7,400 clones, 75% to 90% of them seen once. Source: CD4+ or CD8+ T cells sorted from blood, taken in a trial of the OX40 agonist ivuxolimab. These receptors originate from an adult with an advanced solid tumor such as melanoma, head and neck, liver or kidney cancer. The CDR3 runs from the conserved cysteine through the conserved F or W. The D gene is left open where the match is weak. The size of a clone is reported for some rows only, either as once, few or many, or as a class for expanded clones.

CDR3: CASSEWGENAVLYEQYF; DNA: TGTGCCAGCAGTGAATGGGGGGAGAACGCAGTATTATACGAGCAGTACTTC; size: -; V: TRBV6-1; J: TRBJ2-7; D: -
CDR3: CASSFLTSTDTQYF; DNA: TGTGCCAGCAGTTTTTTAACTAGCACAGATACGCAGTATTTT; size: -; V: TRBV28; J: TRBJ2-3; D: -
CDR3: CASSDDGVNQPQHF; DNA: TGTGCCAGCAGTGATGACGGAGTTAATCAGCCCCAGCATTTT; size: medium-sized; V: TRBV9; J: TRBJ1-5; D: -
CDR3: CAWITSGGAEQFF; DNA: TGTGCCTGGATCACTAGCGGGGGGGCTGAGCAGTTCTTC; size: -; V: TRBV30; J: TRBJ2-1; D: TRBD2
CDR3: CASSLVGLARGETQYF; DNA: TGTGCCAGCAGCTTAGTGGGACTAGCCCGGGGGGAGACCCAGTACTTC; size: once; V: TRBV7-2; J: TRBJ2-5; D: TRBD2
CDR3: CASSIGGADTQYF; DNA: TGTGCCAGTAGTATTGGAGGGGCAGATACGCAGTATTTT; size: -; V: TRBV19; J: TRBJ2-3; D: -
CDR3: CASSLAPGQGREQYF; DNA: TGTGCCAGCAGCTTGGCGCCGGGACAGGGTCGCGAGCAGTACTTC; size: few; V: TRBV9; J: TRBJ2-7; D: TRBD1
CDR3: CASSLVGTNEKLFF; DNA: TGTGCCAGCAGCTTGGTAGGGACTAATGAAAAACTGTTTTTT; size: -; V: TRBV5-6; J: TRBJ1-4; D: -
CDR3: CASSQEGLADLYF; DNA: TGCGCCAGCAGCCAAGAAGGCCTAGCAGACCTTTACTTC; size: -; V: TRBV4-1; J: TRBJ2-5; D: -
CDR3: CASSSGTGENIQYF; DNA: TGTGCCAGCAGCTCTGGGACAGGGGAAAACATTCAGTACTTC; size: many; V: TRBV13; J: TRBJ2-4; D: TRBD1
CDR3: CASSQVVGGYQPQHF; DNA: TGCGCCAGCAGCCAAGTTGTGGGGGGGTATCAGCCCCAGCATTTT; size: -; V: TRBV4-1; J: TRBJ1-5; D: -
CDR3: CASSLAKGPYNEQFF; DNA: TGTGCCAGCAGCTTAGCTAAGGGTCCTTACAATGAGCAGTTCTTC; size: large; V: TRBV7-6; J: TRBJ2-1; D: -
CDR3: CASSRTSGGAETQYF; DNA: TGTGCCAGTAGTAGGACTAGCGGGGGGGCGGAGACCCAGTACTTC; size: once; V: TRBV19; J: TRBJ2-5; D: TRBD2
CDR3: CASRRTGGVGLDEQYF; DNA: TGTGCCAGTAGAAGAACAGGGGGTGTGGGTCTTGACGAGCAGTACTTC; size: -; V: TRBV19; J: TRBJ2-7; D: TRBD1
CDR3: CASSSQGLDGYTF; DNA: TGTGCCAGTAGTTCACAGGGTTTAGATGGCTACACCTTC; size: -; V: TRBV19; J: TRBJ1-2; D: -
CDR3: CASREGLGYTF; DNA: TGTGCCTCACGAGAGGGTTTAGGCTACACCTTC; size: -; V: TRBV30; J: TRBJ1-2; D: -
CDR3: CASSLTAGNTGELFF; DNA: TGTGCCAGCAGCTTGACGGCAGGGAACACCGGGGAGCTGTTTTTT; size: -; V: TRBV5-5; J: TRBJ2-2; D: -
CDR3: CASSSLPLGTDTQYF; DNA: TGTGCCAGCAGTAGTCTGCCCTTAGGCACAGATACGCAGTATTTT; size: -; V: TRBV2; J: TRBJ2-3; D: -
CDR3: CASSELPGDEKLFF; DNA: TGTGCCAGCAGTGAACTTCCAGGGGATGAAAAACTGTTTTTT; size: -; V: TRBV2; J: TRBJ1-4; D: -
CDR3: CASSLPGTPVVDGYTF; DNA: TGTGCCAGCAGCTTGCCCGGGACCCCCGTGGTGGATGGCTACACCTTC; size: few; V: TRBV7-8; J: TRBJ1-2; D: -
CDR3: CASRRDRRNEKLFF; DNA: TGTGCCAGCAGACGGGATCGCAGGAACGAAAAACTGTTTTTT; size: -; V: TRBV21-1; J: TRBJ1-4; D: -
CDR3: CASSFPLKGQGTYEQYF; DNA: TGTGCCAGCAGCTTCCCCCTGAAGGGACAGGGGACCTACGAGCAGTACTTC; size: -; V: TRBV7-2; J: TRBJ2-7; D: TRBD1
CDR3: CASSDSTGGGQPQHF; DNA: TGTGCCAGCAGTGATAGTACAGGGGGCGGACAGCCCCAGCATTTT; size: once; V: TRBV28; J: TRBJ1-5; D: TRBD1
CDR3: CASSLVFGTGVYEQYF; DNA: TGTGCCAGCAGCTTAGTCTTTGGGACAGGGGTCTACGAGCAGTACTTC; size: -; V: TRBV11-2; J: TRBJ2-7; D: TRBD1
CDR3: CASSEGLAGATDTQYF; DNA: TGTGCCAGCAGCGAGGGACTAGCGGGGGCCACAGATACGCAGTATTTT; size: once; V: TRBV5-4; J: TRBJ2-3; D: TRBD2
CDR3: CASSWRGSNEQFF; DNA: TGCGCCAGCAGCTGGAGGGGGAGCAATGAGCAGTTCTTC; size: -; V: TRBV5-1; J: TRBJ2-1; D: -
CDR3: CASSEFDSGNTIYF; DNA: TGTGCCAGCAGTGAATTCGACTCTGGAAACACCATATATTTT; size: -; V: TRBV2; J: TRBJ1-3; D: -
CDR3: CATSARSGYEQYF; DNA: TGTGCCACCAGCGCACGGAGCGGCTACGAGCAGTACTTC; size: -; V: TRBV15; J: TRBJ2-7; D: -
CDR3: CASRRTSGRTDTQYF; DNA: TGTGCCAGCAGGCGAACTAGCGGCCGCACAGATACGCAGTATTTT; size: -; V: TRBV14; J: TRBJ2-3; D: TRBD2
CDR3: CASSLAGSKPQHF; DNA: TGTGCCAGCAGTTTAGCGGGAAGCAAGCCCCAGCATTTT; size: few; V: TRBV27; J: TRBJ1-5; D: -
CDR3: CASSIGARYNEQFF; DNA: TGTGCCAGTAGTATCGGGGCGCGTTACAATGAGCAGTTCTTC; size: -; V: TRBV19; J: TRBJ2-1; D: -